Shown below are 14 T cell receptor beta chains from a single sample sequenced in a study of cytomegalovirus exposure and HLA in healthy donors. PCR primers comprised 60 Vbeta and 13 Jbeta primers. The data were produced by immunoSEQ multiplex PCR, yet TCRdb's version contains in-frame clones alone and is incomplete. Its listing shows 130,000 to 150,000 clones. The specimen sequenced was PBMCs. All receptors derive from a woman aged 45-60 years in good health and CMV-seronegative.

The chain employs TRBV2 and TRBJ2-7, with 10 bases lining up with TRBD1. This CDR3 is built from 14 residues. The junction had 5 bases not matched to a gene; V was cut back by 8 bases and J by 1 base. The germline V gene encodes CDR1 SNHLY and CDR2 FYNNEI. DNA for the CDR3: TGTGCCAGCGGGTGGGACAGGGGATCCTACGAGCAGTACTTC. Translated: CASGWDRGSYEQYF.

Written as DNA, the CDR3 is TGTGCCTGGAGTGTACGGGGTGCGCGGGAGCAGTACTTC. It yields the protein CAWSVRGAREQYF. V gene TRBV30 combines with J gene TRBJ2-7; D may be TRBD2 (5 bases). The germline V and J ends were trimmed by 0 bases and 7 bases, with 13 bases remaining between them. Per germline, CDR1 GTSNPN and CDR2 SVGIG (reference sequence). The CDR3 sequence is 13 residues long.

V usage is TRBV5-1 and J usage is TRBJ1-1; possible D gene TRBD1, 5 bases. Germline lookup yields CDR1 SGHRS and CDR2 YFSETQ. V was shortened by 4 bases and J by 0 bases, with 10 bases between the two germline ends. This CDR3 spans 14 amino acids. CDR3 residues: CASSRTTVNTEAFF. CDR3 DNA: TGCGCCAGCAGCCGGACGACAGTGAACACTGAAGCTTTCTTT.

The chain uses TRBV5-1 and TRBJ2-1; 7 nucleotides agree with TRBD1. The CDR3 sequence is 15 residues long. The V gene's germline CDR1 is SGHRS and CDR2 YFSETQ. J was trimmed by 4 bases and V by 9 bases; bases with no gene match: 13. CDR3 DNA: TGCGCCACCTCGACCACAGGGGAGCCTTACAATGAGCAGTTCTTC. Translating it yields CATSTTGEPYNEQFF.

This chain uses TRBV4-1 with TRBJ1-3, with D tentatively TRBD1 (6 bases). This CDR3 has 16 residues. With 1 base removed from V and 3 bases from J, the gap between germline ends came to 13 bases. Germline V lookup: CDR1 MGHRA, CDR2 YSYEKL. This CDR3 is CASSQVGRGVGNTIYF. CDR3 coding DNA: TGCGCCAGCAGCCAAGTAGGGAGGGGGGTTGGAAACACCATATATTTT.

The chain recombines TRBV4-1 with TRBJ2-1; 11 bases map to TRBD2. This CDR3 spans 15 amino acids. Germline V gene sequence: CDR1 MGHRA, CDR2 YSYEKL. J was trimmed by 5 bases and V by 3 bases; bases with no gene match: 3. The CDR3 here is CASSHPSGGNNEQFF. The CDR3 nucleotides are TGCGCCAGCAGCCATCCTAGCGGGGGGAACAATGAGCAGTTCTTC.

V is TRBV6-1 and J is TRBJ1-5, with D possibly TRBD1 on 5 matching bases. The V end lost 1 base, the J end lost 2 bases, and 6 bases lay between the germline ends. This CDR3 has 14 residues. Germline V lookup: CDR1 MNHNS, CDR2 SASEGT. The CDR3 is CASSEGRGNQPQHF. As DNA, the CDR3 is TGTGCCAGCAGTGAAGGCAGGGGCAATCAGCCCCAGCATTTT.

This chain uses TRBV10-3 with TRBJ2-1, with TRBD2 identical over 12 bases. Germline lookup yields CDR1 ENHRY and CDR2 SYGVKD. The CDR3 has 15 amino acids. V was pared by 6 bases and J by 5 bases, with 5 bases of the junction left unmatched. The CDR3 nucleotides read TGTGCCATCAGGAGACTAGCGGGAGAAGACAATGAGCAGTTCTTC. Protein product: CAIRRLAGEDNEQFF.

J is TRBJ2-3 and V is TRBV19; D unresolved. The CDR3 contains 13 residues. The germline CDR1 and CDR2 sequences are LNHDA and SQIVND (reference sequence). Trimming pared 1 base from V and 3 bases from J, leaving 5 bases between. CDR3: CASSIGRTDTQYF. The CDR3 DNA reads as TGTGCCAGTAGTATAGGCCGGACAGATACGCAGTATTTT.

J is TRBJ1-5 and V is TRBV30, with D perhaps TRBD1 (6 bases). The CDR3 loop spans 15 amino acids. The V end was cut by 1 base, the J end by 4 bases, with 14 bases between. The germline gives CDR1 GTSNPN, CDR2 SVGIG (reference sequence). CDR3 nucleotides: TGTGCCTGGAGTGCCCCGGGACAACTAAATCAGCCCCAGCATTTT. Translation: CAWSAPGQLNQPQHF.

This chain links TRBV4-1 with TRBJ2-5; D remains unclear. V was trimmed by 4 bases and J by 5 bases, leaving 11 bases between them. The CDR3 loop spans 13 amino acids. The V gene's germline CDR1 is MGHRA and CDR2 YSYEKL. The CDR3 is CASSLLPRETQYF. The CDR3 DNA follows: TGCGCCAGCAGCCTTTTACCTAGGGAGACCCAGTACTTC.

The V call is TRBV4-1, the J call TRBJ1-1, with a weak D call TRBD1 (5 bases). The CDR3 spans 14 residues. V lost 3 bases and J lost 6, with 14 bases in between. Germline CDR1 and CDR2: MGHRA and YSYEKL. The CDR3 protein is CASSHLSRDSEAFF. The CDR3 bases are TGCGCCAGCAGCCACCTTTCCCGGGACTCTGAAGCTTTCTTT.

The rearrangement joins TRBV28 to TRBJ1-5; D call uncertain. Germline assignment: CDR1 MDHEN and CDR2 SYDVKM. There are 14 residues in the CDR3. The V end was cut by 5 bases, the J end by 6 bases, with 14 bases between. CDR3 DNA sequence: TGTGCCAGCAGTCAGTGGCGGGGTGGTCAGCCCCAGCATTTT. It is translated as CASSQWRGGQPQHF. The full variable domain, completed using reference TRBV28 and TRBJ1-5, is DVKVTQSSRYLVKRTGEKVFLECVQDMDHENMFWYRQDPGLGLRLIYFSYDVKMKEKGDIPEGYSVSREKKERFSLILESASTNQTSMYLCASSQWRGGQPQHFGDGTRLSIL.

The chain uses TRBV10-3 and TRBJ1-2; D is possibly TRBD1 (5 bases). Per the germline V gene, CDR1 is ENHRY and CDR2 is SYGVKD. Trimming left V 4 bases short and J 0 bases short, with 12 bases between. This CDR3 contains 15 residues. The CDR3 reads CAISGQNDSNYGYTF. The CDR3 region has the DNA TGTGCCATCAGTGGACAGAACGATTCTAACTATGGCTACACCTTC.